These 9 T cell receptor beta chains originate from one sample sequenced in a study of vaccination and CD4 T cells after COVID-19. The Oncomine TCR Beta short-read assay sequenced DNA from cultured CD4+ T cells. TCRdb analysed the PCR reads with MiXCR anew, one entry per CDR3 protein. The table shows about 14,000 distinct CDR3 sequences, with 50% to 75% occurring only once. These receptors have no known antigen. Stated treatment: roughly 11-day PBMC culture with coronavirus spike peptide pools or control peptides (ViraFEST assay). The specimen was CD4+ T cells from blood, cultured in vitro. The receptors here all came from a human donor who had recovered from COVID-19.

This clonotype was seen more than once but under ten times. The chain couples TRBV15 to TRBJ1-6; TRBD1 agrees at 7 bases. The length of the CDR3 is 16 residues. Germline CDR1 reads LNHNV; CDR2 reads YYDKDF (reference sequence). After removal of 5 bases from V and 6 bases from J, the junction contained 10 bases not matched to a gene. Here the CDR3 reads CATSSRQGSGNSPLHF. In nucleotides, the CDR3 is TGTGCCACCAGCTCCCGACAGGGAAGTGGTAATTCACCCCTCCACTTT.

In this sample, this clonotype turned up a few times. This chain links TRBV7-9 with TRBJ2-2; 7 positions agree with TRBD2. The CDR3 length is 18 residues. Germline CDR1 reads SEHNR; CDR2 reads FQNEAQ (reference sequence). With 2 bases clipped from V and 4 bases from J, the junction kept 13 bases outside the gene matches. DNA of the CDR3: TGTGCCAGCAGCTTACTAGAGACTGGCGGGAGAAGCACCGGGGAGCTGTTTTTT. It specifies CASSLLETGGRSTGELFF. Filled out from reference TRBV7-9 and TRBJ2-2, the complete variable domain reads DTGVSQNPRHKITKRGQNVTFRCDPISEHNRLYWYRQTLGQGPEFLTYFQNEAQLEKSRLLSDRFSAERPKGSFSTLEIQRTEQGDSAMYLCASSLLETGGRSTGELFFGEGSRLTVL.

This clonotype was seen just once. The chain combines TRBV21-1 with TRBJ1-6; no DNA check was done on the table's D call, TRBD1. TRBV21-1 is tagged as a pseudogene. The CDR3 has 12 residues. For the CDR3, the DNA is TGTGCCAGCAGCACCCCCAGATCACCCCTCCACTTT. It translates to CASSTPRSPLHF.

The chain uses TRBV20-1 and TRBJ2-3; TRBD2 agrees at 12 bases. CDR1 DFQATT and CDR2 SNEGSKA come from the germline V gene (reference sequence). This CDR3 comprises 16 residues. The V gene end was trimmed by 4 bases and the J gene end by 2 bases; junction bases not matched to a gene: 7. The chain's CDR3 is CSATTLAGGPTDTQYF. CDR3 DNA sequence: TGCAGTGCTACAACGCTAGCGGGGGGGCCCACAGATACGCAGTATTTT.

The chain uses TRBV15 and TRBJ2-5, with D perhaps matching TRBD1 or TRBD2 (6 bases each). Germline-derived CDR1 and CDR2 are LNHNV and YYDKDF (reference sequence). CDR3 length equals 16 residues. V was trimmed by 5 bases and J by 0 bases, leaving 16 bases between them. DNA of the CDR3: TGTGCCACCAGCCCCGGGGGCAGGACGTACCAAGAGACCCAGTACTTC. This sequence encodes CATSPGGRTYQETQYF.

V gene TRBV7-2 combines with J gene TRBJ1-3; D call uncertain. V was trimmed by 1 base and J by 0 bases, leaving 10 bases between them. The CDR3 covers 16 residues. Germline V CDR1 and CDR2: SGHTA, FQGNSA. DNA of the CDR3: TGTGCCAGCAGCTTAGGCCCCTTTAACTCTGGAAACACCATATATTTT. As protein: CASSLGPFNSGNTIYF. Combining the CDR3 with reference TRBV7-2 and TRBJ1-3 gives the whole variable domain GAGVSQSPSNKVTEKGKDVELRCDPISGHTALYWYRQSLGQGLEFLIYFQGNSAPDKSGLPSDRFSAERTGGSVSTLTIQRTQQEDSAVYLCASSLGPFNSGNTIYFGEGSWLTVV.

This chain joins TRBV20-1 and TRBJ2-4, with 7 bases aligning to TRBD2. Trimming cost V 0 bases and J 4 bases; bases outside gene matches: 9. Per germline, CDR1 DFQATT and CDR2 SNEGSKA (reference sequence). The length of the CDR3 is 16 residues. This CDR3 is CSARDAKAGRKNIQYF. In nucleotides, the CDR3 is TGCAGTGCTAGAGATGCGAAAGCGGGGAGAAAAAACATTCAGTACTTC.

DNA of the CDR3: TGTGCCAGTAGTATAAACGAGAACACTGAAGCTTTCTTT. It is translated as CASSINENTEAFF. The chain joins TRBV19 to TRBJ1-1, with D uncertain. This CDR3 contains 13 residues. Germline values: CDR1 LNHDA, CDR2 SQIVND (reference sequence). V lost 2 bases, J lost 1 base, and 5 bases lay in between. Looking up the rest from reference TRBV19 and TRBJ1-1 gives the full variable domain: DGGITQSPKYLFRKEGQNVTLSCEQNLNHDAMYWYRQDPGQGLRLIYYSQIVNDFQKGDIAEGYSVSREKKESFPLTVTSAQKNPTAFYLCASSINENTEAFFGQGTRLTVV.

The chain recombines TRBV20-1 with TRBJ2-3; 7 bases map to TRBD2. Germline CDR1 reads DFQATT; CDR2 reads SNEGSKA (reference sequence). CDR3 length: 15 amino acids. V dropped 0 bases and J dropped 4; count of bases not matched to a gene: 7. CDR3 protein: CSARDWGGGADTQYF. Written as DNA, the CDR3 is TGCAGTGCTAGAGATTGGGGGGGAGGAGCAGATACGCAGTATTTT.